The 6 T cell receptor beta chains given below trace back to one sample, sequenced in a study of vaccination and CD4 T cells after COVID-19. No antigen is known for these receptors. Noted treatment: approximately nine-day PBMC culture with coronavirus spike peptide pools or control peptides (ViraFEST assay). The unexposed donor gave CD4+ T cells before the COVID-19 pandemic (2011-2018). Sequenced with the Oncomine TCR Beta short-read assay was DNA taken from cultured CD4+ T cells. One entry per CDR3 protein results from TCRdb running MiXCR on the PCR reads. The profile shows some 4,600 distinct CDR3 sequences, nearly 60% of them singletons. Sequencing was performed on CD4+ T cells from blood, cultured in vitro. These receptors all come from a human donor in good health.

The CDR3 sequence: CASTKTNQGNGYTF. DNA of the CDR3: TGTGCCAGCACCAAAACAAATCAAGGGAATGGCTACACCTTC. The V call is TRBV6-2 or TRBV6-3, the J call TRBJ1-2, with D hard to call. CDR1 and CDR2 from the germline V gene are MNHEY and SVGEGT. V dropped 7 bases and J dropped 6 bases, with 18 bases sitting between them. The CDR3 has 14 amino acids.

CDR3 bases: TGTGCCACCAGTGAAAGCTTGGGCAGTTATAGCGGGGAGCTGTTTTTT. Its translation: CATSESLGSYSGELFF. V gene TRBV24-1 combines with J gene TRBJ2-2; the D is unclear. CDR1 and CDR2 (germline): KGHDR, SFDVKD. CDR3 length: 16 residues. V lost 4 bases and J 7 bases, leaving 18 bases between the germline ends.

This clonotype was seen a handful of times. The chain uses TRBV29-1 and TRBJ1-2; D uncertain. Germline-derived CDR1 and CDR2 are SQVTM and ANQGSEA. V lost 3 bases and J 0 bases, leaving 8 bases between the germline ends. CDR3 length: 13 residues. The CDR3 sequence: CSVDSQANYGYTF. DNA of the CDR3: TGCAGCGTTGACTCCCAGGCTAACTATGGCTACACCTTC.

This clonotype was counted between two and nine times. This chain joins TRBV10-1 and TRBJ1-1; a weak D match, TRBD1 (6 bases). Germline V gene sequence: CDR1 WNHNN, CDR2 SYGVQD (reference sequence). V was pared by 9 bases and J by 5 bases, with 13 bases between. This CDR3 region has 12 residues. The CDR3 nucleotides read TGCGCCAGACAGGGCGGGGGAACTGAAGCTTTCTTT. It codes for CARQGGGTEAFF.

The CDR3 is CASQTTGGPGNTIYF. The CDR3 DNA follows: TGTGCCAGCCAAACAACAGGGGGCCCCGGAAACACCATATATTTT. The chain uses TRBV6-1 and TRBJ1-3; 9 nucleotides align to TRBD1. The CDR3 runs to 15 residues. CDR1 is MNHNS, CDR2 SASEGT, per germline. V dropped 8 bases and J dropped 4; count of bases not matched to a gene: 9.

The J gene is TRBJ1-1, the V gene TRBV6-1; TRBD1 might be the D (5 bases). Germline CDR1 is MNHNS and CDR2 is SASEGT. CDR3 size: 13 residues. V shed 7 bases and J shed 0 bases, with 9 bases lying between them. DNA of the CDR3: TGTGCCAGCACGGAGGGGATGAACACTGAAGCTTTCTTT. Residues: CASTEGMNTEAFF.